The 14 T cell receptor beta chains given below trace back to one sample, sequenced in a study of cytomegalovirus exposure and HLA in healthy donors. Libraries were prepared by immunoSEQ multiplex PCR; TCRdb keeps only in-frame clonotypes and omits some of them. The data show a few hundred thousand clones, 90% seen once. The sequenced sample consisted of PBMCs. Receptors originate from a young woman in good health and CMV-seronegative.

This chain uses TRBV28 with TRBJ1-1, with D perhaps TRBD1 (6 bases). The CDR3 is 16 amino acids. Looked up from germline, CDR1 is MDHEN and CDR2 is SYDVKM. With 8 bases removed from V and 0 bases from J, the gap between germline ends came to 19 bases. This CDR3 is CASPPPDRPMNTEAFF. The DNA of the CDR3 is TGTGCCAGCCCACCTCCGGACAGACCCATGAACACTGAAGCTTTCTTT.

CDR3 in amino acids: CASTPWTGGRSTTEAFF. The CDR3 bases are TGCGCCAGCACCCCCTGGACAGGAGGGAGGAGTACCACTGAAGCTTTCTTT. This chain links TRBV4-1 with TRBJ1-1, with 7 bases matching TRBD1. Germline V CDR1 and CDR2: MGHRA, YSYEKL. This CDR3 has 17 residues. The V and J ends lost 7 bases and 4 bases, in that order; junction bases with no gene match: 18.

The CDR3 sequence is CSVRQGSGAEAFF. As DNA, the CDR3 is TGCAGCGTACGACAGGGGAGTGGTGCTGAAGCTTTCTTT. This sequence joins TRBV29-1 and TRBJ1-1; 8 nucleotides match TRBD1. Trimming removed 6 bases from V and 6 bases from J; junction bases left unmatched: 9. This CDR3 is built from 13 residues. The germline CDR1 and CDR2 sequences are SQVTM and ANQGSEA.

The chain has TRBV6-5 and TRBJ1-4; 10 bases are shared with TRBD1. There are 14 residues in the CDR3. V was clipped by 6 bases and J by 9 bases; unmatched bases: 7. Germline V gene lookup returns CDR1 MNHEY and CDR2 SVGAGI. The CDR3: CASSRDRGPQKLFF. The CDR3 DNA reads TGTGCCAGCAGCCGGGACAGGGGTCCCCAAAAACTGTTTTTT.

The chain uses TRBV9 and TRBJ1-1; D gene unclear. Germline-derived CDR1 and CDR2 are SGDLS and YYNGEE. V was shortened by 0 bases and J by 3 bases, with 9 bases between the two germline ends. CDR3 length equals 14 residues. The CDR3 DNA follows: TGTGCCAGCAGCGTAGCCATCGGGGACACTGAAGCTTTCTTT. Translated, it gives CASSVAIGDTEAFF.

The chain links TRBV7-9 to TRBJ2-1; 9 nucleotides align to TRBD1. The V gene's germline CDR1 is SEHNR and CDR2 FQNEAQ (reference sequence). The CDR3 covers 15 residues. With V trimmed by 4 bases and J by 8 bases, 9 bases remained unmatched. CDR3 sequence (DNA): TGTGCCAGCAGCTGGGCGGGACAGGGACCTGATGAGCAGTTCTTC. This encodes CASSWAGQGPDEQFF. The variable domain in full, completed from reference TRBV7-9 and TRBJ2-1, reads DTGVSQNPRHKITKRGQNVTFRCDPISEHNRLYWYRQTLGQGPEFLTYFQNEAQLEKSRLLSDRFSAERPKGSFSTLEIQRTEQGDSAMYLCASSWAGQGPDEQFFGPGTRLTVL.

The CDR3 here is CASSQDGGGRGTEAFF. CDR3 DNA sequence: TGCGCCAGCAGCCAAGATGGGGGGGGCCGAGGCACTGAAGCTTTCTTT. This chain uses TRBV4-1 with TRBJ1-1; D may be TRBD1 (6 bases). The CDR3 runs to 16 residues. CDR1 and CDR2 (germline): MGHRA, YSYEKL. The V and J ends lost 0 bases and 4 bases respectively, with 15 bases between them.

The rearrangement links TRBV7-6 to TRBJ1-1; 7 nucleotides line up with TRBD1. Trimming took 3 bases from V and 5 from J; bases not matched to a gene: 6. Germline-derived CDR1 and CDR2 are SGHVS and FNYEAQ. CDR3 length equals 14 residues. The CDR3 region is CASSFGEGATEAFF. The CDR3 bases are TGTGCCAGCAGCTTTGGTGAGGGGGCGACTGAAGCTTTCTTT.

V is TRBV11-3 and J is TRBJ2-1; tentatively, D is TRBD2 (6 bases). The length of the CDR3 is 14 residues. Germline V gives CDR1 SGHNT, CDR2 YENEEA. The V end lost 5 bases, the J end lost 12 bases, and 20 bases lay between the germline ends. In DNA form, the CDR3 reads TGTGCCAGCAGCCCGGATGGACCCGGGACTCCGCAGTTCTTC. The encoded protein is CASSPDGPGTPQFF.

The chain uses TRBV11-2 and TRBJ1-6, with TRBD1 as a possible D gene (5 bases). CDR3 length: 14 amino acids. V lost 3 bases and J lost 14, with 17 bases in between. Germline assignment: CDR1 SGHAT and CDR2 FQNNGV. CDR3 in amino acids: CASSFTQAMSALHF. Here the CDR3 DNA reads TGTGCCAGCAGCTTTACACAGGCCATGTCGGCCCTCCACTTT.

The chain recombines TRBV6-1 with TRBJ1-2, with TRBD1 as a possible D gene (5 bases). With 10 bases removed from V and 0 bases from J, the gap between germline ends came to 15 bases. This CDR3 is built from 14 residues. Germline lookup yields CDR1 MNHNS and CDR2 SASEGT. The CDR3 DNA is TGTGCCACTGAAAGACAGTCTTCTAACTATGGCTACACCTTC. It encodes CATERQSSNYGYTF.

The V gene is TRBV15, the J gene TRBJ2-2, with D possibly matching TRBD1 (6 bases). The V gene's germline CDR1 is LNHNV and CDR2 YYDKDF (reference sequence). The CDR3 runs 15 residues. Trimming took off 3 bases at V and 0 bases at J, with 8 bases between the two ends. The CDR3 sequence is CATSRGAANTGELFF. Written as DNA, the CDR3 is TGTGCCACCAGCAGGGGGGCCGCGAACACCGGGGAGCTGTTTTTT.

The chain employs TRBV7-8 and TRBJ1-5, with D perhaps TRBD1 (5 bases). This CDR3 has 15 amino acids. Trimming cost V 5 bases and J 2 bases, with 13 bases left between them. Germline V CDR1 and CDR2: SGHVS, FQNEAQ. CDR3 residues: CASSGRDSGNQPQHF. As DNA, the CDR3 is TGTGCCAGCAGCGGGCGGGACTCCGGCAATCAGCCCCAGCATTTT. Filled out from reference TRBV7-8 and TRBJ1-5, the complete variable domain reads GAGVSQSPRYKVAKRGQDVALRCDPISGHVSLFWYQQALGQGPEFLTYFQNEAQLDKSGLPSDRFFAERPEGSVSTLKIQRTQQEDSAVYLCASSGRDSGNQPQHFGDGTRLSIL.

The V gene is TRBV28, the J gene TRBJ1-6; D remains unclear. CDR1 is MDHEN, CDR2 SYDVKM, per germline. Trimming cost V 4 bases and J 0 bases, with 7 bases left between them. The CDR3 totals 15 residues. The CDR3 reads CASSSRGSYNSPLHF. The CDR3 DNA reads TGTGCCAGCAGTTCCCGGGGCTCCTATAATTCACCCCTCCACTTT.